The clone carrying this T cell receptor (beta chain) was recorded once. The identical CDR3 is also encoded by other nucleotide sequences in the sample. This entry is derived from a study of shared clonotypes between healthy human individuals. Terminally differentiated effector memory CD45RA+ cells were excluded by CCR7 positive selection of CD45RO-negative cells. The data were produced by immunoSEQ multiplex PCR, yet TCRdb's version contains in-frame clones alone and is incomplete. This table has roughly 590,000 clones, around 95% appearing once. Between the trimmed V and J ends, which lost 5 bases and 0 bases, there was a span of 3 bases. CDR3 size: 11 residues. The V gene's germline CDR1 is SGHRS and CDR2 YFSETQ.

The source is a woman aged 30 to 39 in good health. Sequencing was performed on naive CD8+ T cells sorted from blood. The chain joins TRBV5-1 to TRBJ2-7; D gene ambiguous. This CDR3 reads CASRDSYEQYF. The CDR3 DNA follows: TGCGCCAGCAGGGACTCCTACGAGCAGTACTTC.